Sequencing of this TCR beta chain was carried out in a study of T cell responses to AZD1222 COVID-19 vaccine. Study-wide points: The peak T cell response came first, and repertoires were sampled only after it. Recipients of AZD1222 seropositive at baseline numbered only 6 or 7.

Produced via immunoSEQ multiplex PCR; TCRdb's table is partial and in-frame only. The sample consists of around 130,000 clones, around 86% of them appearing once. About this clone itself: What it binds is not known.

CDR3 length equals 14 residues. The germline V and J ends were trimmed by 5 bases and 4 bases, with 14 bases remaining between them. Germline CDR1 is SGHTA and CDR2 is FQGNSA. The TCR originated in an adult who received the AZD1222 COVID-19 vaccine. This sample comprised peripheral blood, obtained 28 days after the second AZD1222 dose. The chain links TRBV7-2 to TRBJ1-2; D gene unclear. The CDR3 DNA reads as TGTGCCAGCAGCACTAGGGCTGAAAGCTATGGCTACACCTTC. Translating it yields CASSTRAESYGYTF. Full variable domain (remainder filled in from reference TRBV7-2 and TRBJ1-2): GAGVSQSPSNKVTEKGKDVELRCDPISGHTALYWYRQSLGQGLEFLIYFQGNSAPDKSGLPSDRFSAERTGGSVSTLTIQRTQQEDSAVYLCASSTRAESYGYTFGSGTRLTVV.